This T cell receptor (beta chain) stems from a study of regulatory T cells in long-lasting Graves disease. CDR1 SEHNR and CDR2 FQNEAQ come from the germline V gene (reference sequence). The CDR3 covers 15 residues. V was clipped by 1 base and J by 7 bases, with 13 bases between them. This clonotype was detected only a few times. Time point in this sample: newly diagnosed GD, antithyroid drugs for less than 3 months. RNA extracted from PBMCs served as the sequencing template. CDR3 regions were amplified by Arm-PCR using iRepertoire HTBI primers to build TCR beta libraries. TCRdb used MiXCR to reprocess the multiplex PCR reads, holding one entry per CDR3 protein. The sample includes 450,000 to 500,000 distinct CDR3 sequences, around 15% of them seen just once. These sequences were also reported in another study, on T cells in Graves' hyperthyroidism and ophthalmopathy.

The chain joins TRBV7-9 to TRBJ1-4; no firm D call. The source material was peripheral blood mononuclear cells (PBMCs), sampled at new diagnosis, from a patient treated with antithyroid drugs. This receptor was obtained from a man aged 40-55 years with Graves disease. Here the CDR3 reads CASSLGGSLAEKLFF. Written as DNA, the CDR3 is TGTGCCAGCAGCTTAGGTGGCAGCCTTGCTGAAAAACTGTTTTTT.